The 25 T cell receptor beta chains given below trace back to one sample, sequenced in a study of CD8+ T cells in alopecia areata. Indicated treatment: oral pan-JAK inhibitor, 5-10 mg twice daily. Reverse transcription of extracted RNA yielded cDNA, which provided the sequencing template. The data were produced by immunoSEQ multiplex PCR, yet TCRdb's version contains in-frame clones alone and is incomplete. The sample contains roughly 110,000 clones, 65% to 85% of which appear only once. The material was CD8+ T cells sorted from blood, obtained at week 24, from a patient treated with tofacitinib. The receptor source for this set is a human donor with alopecia areata.

V gene TRBV5-6 combines with J gene TRBJ2-1, with D possibly being TRBD1 (5 bases). Per germline, CDR1 SGHDT and CDR2 YYEEEE. Trimming took off 3 bases at V and 5 bases at J, with 9 bases between the two ends. CDR3 length: 13 amino acids. The CDR3 nucleotides are TGTGCCAGCAGCTCCGACAGTCACAATGAGCAGTTCTTC. This gives the protein CASSSDSHNEQFF.

DNA of the CDR3: TGTGCCAGCAGTCCTATCCCTCCGGGGCAAGAGACCCAGTACTTC. This sequence encodes CASSPIPPGQETQYF. The chain joins TRBV27 to TRBJ2-5; weak D call: TRBD2 (5 bases). CDR1 is MNHEY and CDR2 is SMNVEV in the germline V gene (reference sequence). The ends were cut back, 5 bases at V and 2 bases at J, with 15 bases in the middle. The CDR3 extends over 15 amino acids.

This rearrangement joins TRBV7-3 to TRBJ2-1; TRBD1 or TRBD2 may be the D gene (5 bases each). The V gene lost 2 bases and the J gene lost 10 bases, with 9 bases spanning the gap. The CDR3 totals 12 residues. Germline V gene data show CDR1 as SGHTA and CDR2 as FQGTGA. The CDR3, as DNA: TGTGCCAGCAGCTTACAGGGCGGGGAGCAGTTCTTC. It encodes CASSLQGGEQFF. Looking up the rest from reference TRBV7-3 and TRBJ2-1 gives the full variable domain: GAGVSQTPSNKVTEKGKYVELRCDPISGHTALYWYRQSLGQGPEFLIYFQGTGAADDSGLPNDRFFAVRPEGSVSTLKIQRTERGDSAVYLCASSLQGGEQFFGPGTRLTVL.

This chain joins TRBV19 and TRBJ2-3; 8 nucleotides line up with TRBD1. V lost 5 bases, J lost 0 bases, and 10 bases stayed unmatched. Germline values: CDR1 LNHDA, CDR2 SQIVND (reference sequence). The CDR3 has 17 residues. CDR3: CASSSIRQGSSTDTQYF. Here the CDR3 DNA reads TGTGCCAGTAGTTCCATCCGACAGGGGTCAAGCACAGATACGCAGTATTTT.

The chain has TRBV27 and TRBJ1-1; the D is unclear. Germline V lookup: CDR1 MNHEY, CDR2 SMNVEV (reference sequence). With 5 bases removed from V and 0 bases from J, the gap between germline ends came to 13 bases. The CDR3 runs to 15 residues. The CDR3 loop reads CASSPPAVMNTEAFF. Here the CDR3 DNA reads TGTGCCAGCAGTCCCCCAGCGGTGATGAACACTGAAGCTTTCTTT.

The V call is TRBV2, the J call TRBJ1-2; TRBD1 is a possible D gene (6 bases). With 4 bases removed from V and 1 base from J, the gap between germline ends came to 22 bases. Germline loops: CDR1 SNHLY, CDR2 FYNNEI. The CDR3 has 18 residues. The CDR3 spells CASSGAHRVPHHNYGYTF. In DNA form, the CDR3 reads TGTGCCAGCAGTGGAGCCCACAGGGTACCCCACCATAACTATGGCTACACCTTC.

The genes are TRBV7-9 and TRBJ2-1, with 8 positions matching TRBD2. Trimming took 5 bases from V and 7 from J; bases not matched to a gene: 13. The CDR3 is 16 residues long. Germline V gene sequence: CDR1 SEHNR, CDR2 FQNEAQ (reference sequence). The CDR3: CASSITGTSALNEQFF. The CDR3, as DNA: TGTGCCAGCAGCATAACCGGGACTAGTGCGTTGAATGAGCAGTTCTTC.

The chain has TRBV7-3 and TRBJ2-2; 12 positions agree with TRBD2. Germline V lookup: CDR1 SGHTA, CDR2 FQGTGA. The J segment lost 4 bases and the V segment lost 4 bases, leaving 13 bases of the junction unmatched. The CDR3 has 19 amino acids. The CDR3 spells CASSSGETSGGSLTGELFF. The CDR3 coding sequence is TGTGCCAGCAGCTCAGGAGAAACTAGCGGGGGGAGCCTCACCGGGGAGCTGTTTTTT. Full variable domain (missing parts from reference TRBV7-3 and TRBJ2-2): GAGVSQTPSNKVTEKGKYVELRCDPISGHTALYWYRQSLGQGPEFLIYFQGTGAADDSGLPNDRFFAVRPEGSVSTLKIQRTERGDSAVYLCASSSGETSGGSLTGELFFGEGSRLTVL.

The chain combines TRBV5-4 with TRBJ1-1; D is possibly TRBD1 (5 bases). V lost 0 bases, J lost 1 base, and 10 bases lay in between. This CDR3 has 15 amino acids. From germline, CDR1 is SGHNT and CDR2 YYREEE (reference sequence). CDR3 loop: CASSLAWDENTEAFF. The CDR3 region has the DNA TGTGCCAGCAGCTTGGCCTGGGACGAGAACACTGAAGCTTTCTTT.

The chain has TRBV5-1 and TRBJ2-5; 7 bases align to TRBD1. V shed 4 bases, J shed 2 bases, and the junction held 11 bases outside the gene matches. The CDR3 has 16 residues. Germline CDR1 reads SGHRS; CDR2 reads YFSETQ. CDR3 nucleotide sequence: TGCGCCAGCAGCGGGGGACAGTTTAATAATCAAGAGACCCAGTACTTC. Its protein product is CASSGGQFNNQETQYF.

This clone turned up a few times. This chain links TRBV5-4 with TRBJ2-7, with D tentatively TRBD2 (5 bases). The CDR3 covers 12 residues. With 3 bases removed from V and 7 bases from J, the gap between germline ends came to 11 bases. The germline V gene encodes CDR1 SGHNT and CDR2 YYREEE (reference sequence). The CDR3 nucleotides read TGTGCCAGCAGCTCGGACTCCCTGGAGCAGTACTTC. Translation: CASSSDSLEQYF.

V usage is TRBV5-4 and J usage is TRBJ2-7, with D unclear. The CDR3 runs to 13 residues. V was shortened by 3 bases and J by 3 bases, with 10 bases between the two germline ends. In germline, CDR1 is SGHNT, CDR2 YYREEE (reference sequence). The CDR3 nucleotides read TGTGCCAGCAGCTCCGACTTTAACTACGAGCAGTACTTC. This sequence encodes CASSSDFNYEQYF.

This clone was observed a handful of times. V is TRBV10-3 and J is TRBJ2-6; no clear D. Germline values: CDR1 ENHRY, CDR2 SYGVKD. Trimming took 3 bases from V and 0 from J, leaving 12 bases between them. The CDR3 loop spans 17 amino acids. The CDR3 bases are TGTGCCATCAGTGAAATGGCGGAAAACTCTGGGGCCAACGTCCTGACTTTC. Translated, it gives CAISEMAENSGANVLTF.

Turning to this clone: One junction end does not reproduce the germline sequence, and a read error may be involved. The V gene is TRBV4-1, the J gene TRBJ2-2; 10 bases align to TRBD1. In germline, CDR1 is MGHRA, CDR2 YSYEKL. The CDR3 is 15 amino acids. The DNA for the CDR3 is TGTGCCAGCAGCGAGGGGACAGGGGACACCGGGGAGCTGTTTTTT. Its translation is CASSEGTGDTGELFF.

The chain carries TRBV5-6 and TRBJ2-3, with TRBD2 matching over 7 bases. Germline V gene sequence: CDR1 SGHDT, CDR2 YYEEEE. J was trimmed by 2 bases and V by 4 bases; bases with no gene match: 7. The CDR3 is 15 residues long. The CDR3 DNA reads TGTGCCAGCAGCCTGAGCGGGATCCTCACAGATACGCAGTATTTT. It yields the protein CASSLSGILTDTQYF.

Written as DNA, the CDR3 is TGTGCCAGCAGCTATACAGGGACGGAAAACACCGGGGAGCTGTTTTTT. Translating it yields CASSYTGTENTGELFF. The chain couples TRBV11-1 to TRBJ2-2; TRBD1 might be the D (6 bases). Looked up from germline, CDR1 is SGHAT and CDR2 is FQDESV (reference sequence). This CDR3 region has 16 residues. V dropped 4 bases and J dropped 2 bases, with 14 bases sitting between them.

The rearrangement joins TRBV4-2 to TRBJ2-1; 11 bases map to TRBD2. With 0 bases clipped from V and 4 bases from J, the junction kept 5 bases outside the gene matches. CDR1 and CDR2 from the germline V gene are LGHNA and YNFKEQ. The CDR3 runs 17 residues. The CDR3 DNA follows: TGTGCCAGCAGCCAAGAATCTAGCGGGGGGTCTTACAATGAGCAGTTCTTC. Translated: CASSQESSGGSYNEQFF.

The chain combines TRBV27 with TRBJ2-3, with TRBD2 identical over 8 bases. CDR3 length: 16 amino acids. Looked up from germline, CDR1 is MNHEY and CDR2 is SMNVEV (reference sequence). V trimming: 6 bases; J trimming: 1 base; junction bases outside the gene matches: 9. Here the CDR3 DNA reads TGTGCCAGCAGCATACGGGGGGGGGTGGGCACAGATACGCAGTATTTT. Protein product: CASSIRGGVGTDTQYF.

The chain has TRBV30 and TRBJ2-2, with D perhaps matching TRBD1 (6 bases). Germline CDR1 reads GTSNPN; CDR2 reads SVGIG (reference sequence). The length of the CDR3 is 14 residues. V lost 3 bases to trimming and J lost 0 bases, with 8 bases between them. The CDR3 here is CAWRTGTNTGELFF. CDR3 bases: TGTGCCTGGAGAACAGGGACGAACACCGGGGAGCTGTTTTTT.

This clone came up once. The J gene is TRBJ1-1, the V gene TRBV4-1; D ambiguous. Germline CDR1 reads MGHRA; CDR2 reads YSYEKL. Trimming took off 0 bases at V and 2 bases at J, with 10 bases between the two ends. The CDR3 is 15 residues long. The CDR3 region has the DNA TGCGCCAGCAGCCAAGAGTCGCTTTACAACACTGAAGCTTTCTTT. This translates into CASSQESLYNTEAFF.

Worth noting for this clone: Other DNA sequences of this sample code for an identical CDR3. This sequence joins TRBV4-2 and TRBJ2-3; 8 bases are shared with TRBD2. Trimming took 0 bases from V and 2 from J; bases not matched to a gene: 7. The CDR3 runs to 17 residues. Germline V gives CDR1 LGHNA, CDR2 YNFKEQ. The CDR3 bases are TGTGCCAGCAGCCAAGATCGAGGACTAGCATTCACAGATACGCAGTATTTT. Translating it yields CASSQDRGLAFTDTQYF.

The gene calls are TRBV7-6 and TRBJ2-3; the D is unclear. The CDR3 loop spans 12 amino acids. The germline CDR1 and CDR2 sequences are SGHVS and FNYEAQ. Trimming pared 4 bases from V and 6 bases from J, leaving 8 bases between. DNA for the CDR3: TGTGCCAGCAGCTCAGATGGGGATACGCAGTATTTT. This gives the protein CASSSDGDTQYF.

V is TRBV2 and J is TRBJ2-5; TRBD1 or TRBD2 may be the D gene (5 bases each). CDR3 size: 15 residues. CDR1 is SNHLY and CDR2 is FYNNEI in the germline V gene. V lost 6 bases and J 2 bases, leaving 16 bases between the germline ends. CDR3 amino acids: CASSEGRGRQETQYF. The CDR3 nucleotides read TGTGCCAGCAGCGAGGGACGGGGTAGACAAGAGACCCAGTACTTC.

Only a few counts were recorded for this clone. CDR3 nucleotides: TGTGCCAGCAGTTTTTCTCGAGACAGATTTTCTACCGCAGAGCAAATCTATGGCTACACCTTC. Amino acid sequence: CASSFSRDRFSTAEQIYGYTF. This chain connects TRBV27 to TRBJ1-2, with a tentative D call TRBD1 (5 bases). The V end lost 3 bases, the J end lost 4 bases, and 33 bases lay between the germline ends. CDR3 length: 21 amino acids. The germline CDR1 and CDR2 sequences are MNHEY and SMNVEV (reference sequence).

The chain uses TRBV7-9 and TRBJ2-1; D unclear. V was cut by 3 bases and J by 0 bases, with 9 bases left in between. Per the germline V gene, CDR1 is SEHNR and CDR2 is FQNEAQ (reference sequence). The CDR3 is 15 amino acids. The CDR3 region is CASSFPISSYNEQFF. CDR3 DNA: TGTGCCAGCAGCTTTCCGATCAGCTCCTACAATGAGCAGTTCTTC.